This T cell receptor beta chain was sequenced during a study of CD8+CD57+ T cells in acquired aplastic anemia listed by TCRdb under 2018. Regarding the complete study: Extracted DNA from sorted CD4+ and CD8+ cells averaged 3.2 ug, ranging from roughly 0.17 to 30 ug. For healthy donor samples, the average read count was roughly 9.9 million for CD4+ cells and around 12 million for CD8+ cells.

Study-wide findings and limitations: Although twenty-nine CD8+ CDR3 sequences were shared by patients and controls, these sequences appeared highly expressed in patients and within the immunodominant clones of patients. No significant difference in CD8+ Simpson's diversity was found between patients and healthy controls (P=0.060).

Genomic DNA served as template for TCR beta VDJ combination and CDR3 sequence profiling. An Illumina HiSeq 2000 was used for TCR repertoire sequencing. The authors processed their data as follows. TRBV/TRBJ rearrangement plots, CDR3 size and DJ length profiles, and Simpson's diversity index were used to assess repertoires. The immunodominant clone was defined as the most abundant DNA sequence in deep sequencing data. CDR3 amino acid sequences were screened for sharing across subjects and compared with published repertoires and the VDJdb database. The raw public data were reprocessed by TCRdb itself: fastp quality trimming at Q25, MiXCR clonotype calling, in-frame beta chains only. Merged by CDR3 protein, the rows form single entries marked with the most common genes and DNA. The V and J calls shown here were made by TCRdb, not taken from the authors' results. The sample data list around 50,000 distinct CDR3 sequences, and about two thirds of these were observed just once. The ten most abundant clones make up about a third of the sample.

In the study, sorted CD4+ and CD8+ blood T cells from patients with severe aplastic anemia and from healthy subjects underwent deep sequencing of TCR repertoires. Ficoll-Paque density gradient centrifugation was used to isolate peripheral blood mononuclear cells. CD4+ and CD8+ T cells were sorted by FACS or magnetic beads before DNA extraction. On this clonotype: It lacks a known antigen. Because the CDR3 is missing its conserved closing phenylalanine or tryptophan, this is likely a read error. The DNA is omitted, as the CDR3 cannot be located on it reliably, and the CDR3 follows TCRdb's listing.

Termini included, the CDR3 measures 10 amino acids. The germline V gene gives CDR1 as SNHLY and CDR2 as FYNNEI. This sequence was found in a human donor in good health, serving as a control. The sample comprised sorted CD4+, CD8+, or CD8+CD57+ T cells (not recorded which) from PBMCs. Recombination connected TRBV2 to TRBJ2-6. CDR3 reads: CASSGRVANT.